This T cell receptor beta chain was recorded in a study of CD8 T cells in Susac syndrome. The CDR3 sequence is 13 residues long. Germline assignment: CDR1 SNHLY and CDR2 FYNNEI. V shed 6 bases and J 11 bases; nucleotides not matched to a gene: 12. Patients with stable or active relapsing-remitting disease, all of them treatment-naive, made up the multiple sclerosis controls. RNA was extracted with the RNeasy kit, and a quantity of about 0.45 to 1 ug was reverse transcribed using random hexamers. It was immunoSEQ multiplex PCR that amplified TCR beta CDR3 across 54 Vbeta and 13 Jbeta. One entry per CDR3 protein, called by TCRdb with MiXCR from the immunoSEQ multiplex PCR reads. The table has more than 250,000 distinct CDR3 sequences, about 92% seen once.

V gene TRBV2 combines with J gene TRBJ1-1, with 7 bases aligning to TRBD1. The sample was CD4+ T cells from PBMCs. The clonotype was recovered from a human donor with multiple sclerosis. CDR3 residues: CASSLLQGPGAFF. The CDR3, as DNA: TGTGCCAGCAGCCTCCTACAGGGGCCTGGGGCTTTCTTT.